Listed below are T cell receptor beta chains from one sample, sequenced in a study of T cell repertoires in cytomegalovirus infection. The antigens these receptors bind are not known. TCRdb reprocessed the reads with MiXCR, giving one entry per CDR3 protein. This sample yields around 71,000 distinct CDR3 sequences, of which 20% are seen a single time; about 63% belongs to the top ten. The starting material was CD8+ T cells from cultured PBMCs, obtained from culture after CMV antigen stimulation. All receptors come from a human donor in good health (CMV status not recorded). Some clones in this sample may be carry-over from other donors' samples. Both conserved end residues are part of each CDR3. Each record gives: V gene, clone size, J gene, CDR3 length, D gene, CDR3 DNA, CDR3 protein. The D gene is left open where the match is weak. Clone size is stated in some rows and not others, as once, few, many or a class when expanded.

V gene: TRBV4-1
clone size: few
J gene: TRBJ2-3
CDR3 length: 13
D gene: NA
CDR3 DNA: TGCGCCAGCAGCCACGGACTCGCGGATACGCAGTATTTT
CDR3 protein: CASSHGLADTQYF

V gene: TRBV7-2
clone size: few
J gene: TRBJ2-2
CDR3 length: 17
D gene: NA
CDR3 DNA: TGTGCCAGCAGCTTCGTCATTAGGCAGGGGGGAACCGGGGAGCTGTTTTTT
CDR3 protein: CASSFVIRQGGTGELFF

V gene: TRBV27
clone size: few
J gene: TRBJ1-2
CDR3 length: 18
D gene: NA
CDR3 DNA: TGTGCCAGCAGTTTATACCGATTTGGGGGGACCTGCTGCTATGGCTACACCTTC
CDR3 protein: CASSLYRFGGTCCYGYTF

V gene: TRBV11-2
clone size: NA
J gene: TRBJ2-1
CDR3 length: 11
D gene: NA
CDR3 DNA: TGTGCCAGCAGCCCGGGGTCTGAGCAGTTCTTC
CDR3 protein: CASSPGSEQFF

V gene: TRBV6-8
clone size: few
J gene: TRBJ1-2
CDR3 length: 15
D gene: NA
CDR3 DNA: TGTGCCAGCAGTTTCTACCCGACAGAAAGCTATGGCTACACCTTC
CDR3 protein: CASSFYPTESYGYTF

V gene: TRBV13
clone size: few
J gene: TRBJ2-7
CDR3 length: 14
D gene: NA
CDR3 DNA: TGTGCCAGCAGCTTAGCGGGGGACCCCTACGAGCAGTACTTC
CDR3 protein: CASSLAGDPYEQYF

V gene: TRBV11-2
clone size: NA
J gene: TRBJ1-2
CDR3 length: 13
D gene: NA
CDR3 DNA: TGTGCCAGCAGCTTAGAGGAGGGTAATGGCTACACCTTC
CDR3 protein: CASSLEEGNGYTF

V gene: TRBV27
clone size: NA
J gene: TRBJ2-3
CDR3 length: 16
D gene: TRBD2
CDR3 DNA: TGTGCCAGCAGTCAAGGGACTAGCGGGGGCCCCTGGACGCAGTATTTT
CDR3 protein: CASSQGTSGGPWTQYF

V gene: TRBV11-2
clone size: few
J gene: TRBJ1-2
CDR3 length: 13
D gene: NA
CDR3 DNA: TGTGCCAGCAGCCCTGGAGGGAACTATGGCTACACCTTC
CDR3 protein: CASSPGGNYGYTF

V gene: TRBV19
clone size: NA
J gene: TRBJ1-5
CDR3 length: 13
D gene: TRBD1
CDR3 DNA: TGTGCCAGTAGCGGGACAGTTAATCAGCCCCAGCATTTT
CDR3 protein: CASSGTVNQPQHF

V gene: TRBV2
clone size: few
J gene: TRBJ1-2
CDR3 length: 12
D gene: NA
CDR3 DNA: TGTGCCATCAAGGACCCCTCGGATGGCTACACCTTC
CDR3 protein: CAIKDPSDGYTF

V gene: TRBV19
clone size: many
J gene: TRBJ1-1
CDR3 length: 13
D gene: NA
CDR3 DNA: TGTGCCAGTAATCGGAGAGGCAACACTGAAGCTTTCTTT
CDR3 protein: CASNRRGNTEAFF

V gene: TRBV7-6
clone size: few
J gene: TRBJ2-1
CDR3 length: 14
D gene: TRBD2
CDR3 DNA: TGTGCCAGCGGCCTAGCGGGTGCTTACAATGAGCAGTTCTTC
CDR3 protein: CASGLAGAYNEQFF

V gene: TRBV27
clone size: many
J gene: TRBJ1-1
CDR3 length: 11
D gene: NA
CDR3 DNA: TGTGCCAGCAGTAGGAACACTGAAGCTTTCTTT
CDR3 protein: CASSRNTEAFF

V gene: TRBV15
clone size: few
J gene: TRBJ2-7
CDR3 length: 15
D gene: NA
CDR3 DNA: TGTGCCACCAGCAGAGCGGTGGCAGGTTCCTACGAGCAGTACTTC
CDR3 protein: CATSRAVAGSYEQYF

V gene: TRBV7-2
clone size: few
J gene: TRBJ2-1
CDR3 length: 15
D gene: NA
CDR3 DNA: TGTGCCAGCAGCTTAAGCCGGGCCTACTACAATGAGCAGTTCTTC
CDR3 protein: CASSLSRAYYNEQFF

V gene: TRBV7-8
clone size: NA
J gene: TRBJ2-3
CDR3 length: 14
D gene: NA
CDR3 DNA: TGTGCCAGCAGGCCGAGTGGCAGCACAGATACGCAGTATTTT
CDR3 protein: CASRPSGSTDTQYF

V gene: TRBV6-2/TRBV6-3
clone size: NA
J gene: TRBJ2-5
CDR3 length: 15
D gene: NA
CDR3 DNA: TGTGCCAGCAGTTACAGGCGGGCAGCTCAAGAGACCCAGTACTTC
CDR3 protein: CASSYRRAAQETQYF

V gene: TRBV7-6
clone size: NA
J gene: TRBJ2-6
CDR3 length: 14
D gene: NA
CDR3 DNA: TGTGCCAGCAGCTCAGGGCTGGGGGCCAACGGCCTGACTTTC
CDR3 protein: CASSSGLGANGLTF

V gene: TRBV5-4
clone size: NA
J gene: TRBJ1-4
CDR3 length: 13
D gene: NA
CDR3 DNA: TGTGCCTCAAGGGACGGGAGTAATCAAAAACTGTTTTTT
CDR3 protein: CASRDGSNQKLFF

V gene: TRBV7-9
clone size: NA
J gene: TRBJ2-1
CDR3 length: 16
D gene: TRBD1
CDR3 DNA: TGTGCCAGCAGCTCCCCGAGACAGGGAACTTACAATGAGCAGTTCTTC
CDR3 protein: CASSSPRQGTYNEQFF

V gene: TRBV12-3/TRBV12-4
clone size: few
J gene: TRBJ2-7
CDR3 length: 15
D gene: NA
CDR3 DNA: TGTGCCAGCAGTGGGGCGGCGGGACCCTCCTACGAGCAGTACTTC
CDR3 protein: CASSGAAGPSYEQYF

V gene: TRBV7-2
clone size: many
J gene: TRBJ1-4
CDR3 length: 15
D gene: TRBD1
CDR3 DNA: TGTGCCAGCAGTATGACAGGGACCTATAATGAAAAACTGTTTTTT
CDR3 protein: CASSMTGTYNEKLFF

V gene: TRBV7-6
clone size: few
J gene: TRBJ1-6
CDR3 length: 14
D gene: NA
CDR3 DNA: TGTGCCAGCAGCCAAGGGGGTGGAGGGTCACCCCTCCACTTT
CDR3 protein: CASSQGGGGSPLHF

V gene: TRBV4-3
clone size: NA
J gene: TRBJ2-1
CDR3 length: 13
D gene: NA
CDR3 DNA: TGCGCCAGCAGCCAAGCCGAGGGGAATGAGCAGTTCTTC
CDR3 protein: CASSQAEGNEQFF

V gene: TRBV7-9
clone size: medium-sized
J gene: TRBJ2-3
CDR3 length: 14
D gene: NA
CDR3 DNA: TGTGCCAGCAGCTTGAGAAGCGGCACAGATACGCAGTATTTT
CDR3 protein: CASSLRSGTDTQYF

V gene: TRBV4-1
clone size: few
J gene: TRBJ1-1
CDR3 length: 11
D gene: NA
CDR3 DNA: TGCGCCAGCAGCGCTTGGAGTGAAGCTTTCTTT
CDR3 protein: CASSAWSEAFF

V gene: TRBV14
clone size: NA
J gene: TRBJ1-2
CDR3 length: 15
D gene: NA
CDR3 DNA: TGTGCCAGCAGCCAAGAAGAGGGGCCGCCCTATGGCTACACCTTC
CDR3 protein: CASSQEEGPPYGYTF

V gene: TRBV20-1
clone size: NA
J gene: TRBJ1-5
CDR3 length: 15
D gene: NA
CDR3 DNA: TGCAGTGCTAGAGGGTCCAGGGCGAATAATCAGCCCCAGCATTTT
CDR3 protein: CSARGSRANNQPQHF

V gene: TRBV7-9
clone size: NA
J gene: TRBJ1-4
CDR3 length: 16
D gene: NA
CDR3 DNA: TGTGCCAGCAGCGACAATGAGGGGTCAGTTAATGAAAAACTGTTTTTT
CDR3 protein: CASSDNEGSVNEKLFF

V gene: TRBV6-5
clone size: few
J gene: TRBJ1-1
CDR3 length: 15
D gene: NA
CDR3 DNA: TGTGCCAGCAGTACCTCCCCGGGACTGAACACTGAAGCTTTCTTT
CDR3 protein: CASSTSPGLNTEAFF

V gene: TRBV7-2
clone size: NA
J gene: TRBJ1-1
CDR3 length: 13
D gene: TRBD1
CDR3 DNA: TGTGCCAGCAGCGAGACAGGGTTGGGTGAAGCTTTCTTT
CDR3 protein: CASSETGLGEAFF

V gene: TRBV7-2
clone size: NA
J gene: TRBJ1-1
CDR3 length: 15
D gene: NA
CDR3 DNA: TGTGCCAGCAGCTTAGCAGACAGGATAAACACTGAAGCTTTCTTT
CDR3 protein: CASSLADRINTEAFF

V gene: TRBV29-1
clone size: few
J gene: TRBJ1-3
CDR3 length: 14
D gene: NA
CDR3 DNA: TGCAGCGTTGAAGATGGTGAGGGCGGAAACACCATATATTTT
CDR3 protein: CSVEDGEGGNTIYF

V gene: TRBV4-1
clone size: NA
J gene: TRBJ2-5
CDR3 length: 14
D gene: NA
CDR3 DNA: TGCGCCAGCAGCCTTGGGACGGATGGGGAGACCCAGTACTTC
CDR3 protein: CASSLGTDGETQYF

V gene: TRBV4-1
clone size: NA
J gene: TRBJ2-3
CDR3 length: 15
D gene: TRBD1
CDR3 DNA: TGCGCCAGCAGCCAGACACAGGGGCTCACAGATACGCAGTATTTT
CDR3 protein: CASSQTQGLTDTQYF

V gene: TRBV15
clone size: few
J gene: TRBJ2-3
CDR3 length: 14
D gene: TRBD1
CDR3 DNA: TGTGCCACCGGACAGGGGGCGAACACAGATACGCAGTATTTT
CDR3 protein: CATGQGANTDTQYF

V gene: TRBV7-6
clone size: NA
J gene: TRBJ1-1
CDR3 length: 15
D gene: NA
CDR3 DNA: TGTGCCAGCAGCTTAGGGGGGGATATCAACACTGAAGCTTTCTTT
CDR3 protein: CASSLGGDINTEAFF

V gene: TRBV4-1
clone size: NA
J gene: TRBJ1-6
CDR3 length: 15
D gene: TRBD1
CDR3 DNA: TGCGCCAGCAGCCAAGATCAGGGGGCTAACTCACCCCTCCACTTT
CDR3 protein: CASSQDQGANSPLHF

V gene: TRBV4-1
clone size: many
J gene: TRBJ2-7
CDR3 length: 16
D gene: NA
CDR3 DNA: TGCGCCAGCAGCCAGGGCGGGGACCGAGTCACCTACGAGCAGTACTTC
CDR3 protein: CASSQGGDRVTYEQYF

V gene: TRBV27
clone size: once
J gene: TRBJ2-3
CDR3 length: 14
D gene: NA
CDR3 DNA: TGTGCCAGCAGTTTAGCCCCCCCCCCAGATACGCAGTATTTT
CDR3 protein: CASSLAPPPDTQYF

V gene: TRBV2
clone size: NA
J gene: TRBJ2-7
CDR3 length: 13
D gene: NA
CDR3 DNA: TGTGCCAGCAGTGAGCTAGCCTCCTACGAGCAGTACTTC
CDR3 protein: CASSELASYEQYF

V gene: TRBV11-2
clone size: few
J gene: TRBJ1-1
CDR3 length: 16
D gene: TRBD1
CDR3 DNA: TGTGCCAGCAGCCCCACCGGGACAGTCATGAACACTGAAGCTTTCTTT
CDR3 protein: CASSPTGTVMNTEAFF

V gene: TRBV7-9
clone size: few
J gene: TRBJ1-6
CDR3 length: 16
D gene: NA
CDR3 DNA: TGTGCCAGCAGCCCTAAGGGAGAGGCGTCTTACTCGCCCCTCCACTTT
CDR3 protein: CASSPKGEASYSPLHF

V gene: TRBV10-3
clone size: NA
J gene: TRBJ1-4
CDR3 length: 15
D gene: NA
CDR3 DNA: TGTGCCATCAGTGACCCGGGGCAGTTAAATGAAAAACTGTTTTTT
CDR3 protein: CAISDPGQLNEKLFF

V gene: TRBV6-1
clone size: NA
J gene: TRBJ1-5
CDR3 length: 15
D gene: NA
CDR3 DNA: TGTGCCAGCACAAACGGGCACTATAGCAATCAGCCCCAGCATTTT
CDR3 protein: CASTNGHYSNQPQHF

V gene: TRBV6-2/TRBV6-3
clone size: few
J gene: TRBJ1-1
CDR3 length: 15
D gene: TRBD1
CDR3 DNA: TGTGCCAGCAGACACACAGGGGGCTGGAGCACTGAAGCTTTCTTT
CDR3 protein: CASRHTGGWSTEAFF

V gene: TRBV7-2
clone size: NA
J gene: TRBJ1-4
CDR3 length: 15
D gene: NA
CDR3 DNA: TGTGCCAGCAGCTTGGGGACGGACACGACGGAAAAACTGTTTTTT
CDR3 protein: CASSLGTDTTEKLFF

V gene: TRBV30
clone size: few
J gene: TRBJ1-1
CDR3 length: 11
D gene: NA
CDR3 DNA: TGTGCCTGGAGCAGGGACACTGAAGCTTTCTTT
CDR3 protein: CAWSRDTEAFF

V gene: TRBV6-1
clone size: few
J gene: TRBJ2-7
CDR3 length: 13
D gene: NA
CDR3 DNA: TGTGCCAGCAGTGAGGGCAGGATCTACGAGCAGTACTTC
CDR3 protein: CASSEGRIYEQYF

V gene: TRBV27
clone size: NA
J gene: TRBJ1-5
CDR3 length: 12
D gene: NA
CDR3 DNA: TGTGCCAGCAGTTACATGAATCAGCCCCAGCATTTT
CDR3 protein: CASSYMNQPQHF

V gene: TRBV7-8
clone size: once
J gene: TRBJ2-1
CDR3 length: 13
D gene: TRBD2
CDR3 DNA: TGTGCCAGCAGCCCGGGAGGGGTGGATGAGCAGTTCTTC
CDR3 protein: CASSPGGVDEQFF

V gene: TRBV11-2
clone size: NA
J gene: TRBJ2-1
CDR3 length: 16
D gene: NA
CDR3 DNA: TGTGCCAGCAGCTTAGGGCTCCGCGGAGAATACAATGAGCAGTTCTTC
CDR3 protein: CASSLGLRGEYNEQFF

V gene: TRBV6-6
clone size: few
J gene: TRBJ1-5
CDR3 length: 15
D gene: TRBD1
CDR3 DNA: TGTGCCAGCAGTTACCCTTGGACAGGGGATCAGCCCCAGCATTTT
CDR3 protein: CASSYPWTGDQPQHF

V gene: TRBV9
clone size: NA
J gene: TRBJ2-1
CDR3 length: 18
D gene: TRBD2
CDR3 DNA: TGTGCCAGCAGCCACCCCTTCGAGACTAGCGGGGGGGCTCAGGAGCAGTTCTTC
CDR3 protein: CASSHPFETSGGAQEQFF

V gene: TRBV11-3
clone size: few
J gene: TRBJ2-1
CDR3 length: 15
D gene: TRBD2
CDR3 DNA: TGTGCCAGCAGCTCGGGGAGGGTGGGCCAAGATGAGCAGTTCTTC
CDR3 protein: CASSSGRVGQDEQFF

V gene: TRBV7-9
clone size: NA
J gene: TRBJ1-2
CDR3 length: 15
D gene: TRBD1
CDR3 DNA: TGTGCCAGCAGCTTAGGTCCCGGGACAGGGCTTGGCTACACCTTC
CDR3 protein: CASSLGPGTGLGYTF

V gene: TRBV5-4
clone size: NA
J gene: TRBJ1-1
CDR3 length: 13
D gene: NA
CDR3 DNA: TGTGCCAGCAGCTTCCAGGGGAACACTGAAGCTTTCTTT
CDR3 protein: CASSFQGNTEAFF

V gene: TRBV27
clone size: NA
J gene: TRBJ1-1
CDR3 length: 15
D gene: NA
CDR3 DNA: TGTGCCAGCGCCTCCGAAGGGTACATGAACACTGAAGCTTTCTTT
CDR3 protein: CASASEGYMNTEAFF

V gene: TRBV11-2
clone size: NA
J gene: TRBJ2-2
CDR3 length: 15
D gene: NA
CDR3 DNA: TGTGCCAGCAGCTTAGCGGGGGCCAACACCGGGGAGCTGTTTTTT
CDR3 protein: CASSLAGANTGELFF